This T cell receptor beta chain derives from a study of T cell responses to AZD1222 COVID-19 vaccine. Findings of the study overall: Seropositive at baseline were only a handful of AZD1222 recipients. Elevations in Spike-specific TCR breadth and depth followed administration of two AZD1222 doses. Clonal diversity was possibly underestimated; the donors were predominantly white British and more often female. It was only after the peak T cell response that any repertoires were sampled.

For this clone: Its specificity is unknown.

The CDR3 is made up of 15 amino acids. Trimming took 2 bases from V and 0 from J, leaving 8 bases between them. The germline CDR1 and CDR2 sequences are MNHEY and SVGAGI. Only in-frame clones appear in the TCRdb table, and some are missing; sequencing was by immunoSEQ multiplex PCR. This table holds some 66,000 clones, roughly nine tenths found once. The sample was peripheral blood, taken on day 0 of AZD1222 vaccination. This TCR derives from an adult in good health. The chain links TRBV6-5 to TRBJ2-1; TRBD2 is a possible D gene (5 bases). Here the CDR3 reads CASSYTGSSYNEQFF. The CDR3 DNA is TGTGCCAGCAGTTACACGGGGAGCTCCTACAATGAGCAGTTCTTC.